Listed below are T cell receptor beta chains from one sample, sequenced in a study of blood T cell repertoires in COVID-19. Data came from immunoSEQ multiplex PCR; TCRdb stores just in-frame clones and leaves some out. Altogether approximately 150,000 clones are present, 84% being singletons, with the ten largest covering about 8.1%. Sequencing used peripheral blood. These receptors originate from a young man with COVID-19, enrolled during active disease. CDR3s include the opening cysteine and the closing phenylalanine or tryptophan. D genes are given only for firm matches. Clone sizes are given selectively: once, few, many, or a class where the clone is expanded.

D: TRBD2
V: TRBV5-6
J: TRBJ2-7
size: few
DNA: TGTGCCAGCAGCGGGCCGGGACTAGCGGGAGTTGAGCAGTACTTC
CDR3: CASSGPGLAGVEQYF

D: TRBD2
V: TRBV11-2
J: TRBJ2-7
size: NA
DNA: TGTGCCAGCAGCCCGATAAAGCGGGACTCTGCGAACTACGAGCAGTACTTC
CDR3: CASSPIKRDSANYEQYF

D: NA
V: TRBV28
J: TRBJ1-4
size: NA
DNA: TGTGCCAGCAGTTTAAGCTATTATGAAAAACTGTTTTTT
CDR3: CASSLSYYEKLFF

D: NA
V: TRBV5-4
J: TRBJ2-5
size: NA
DNA: TGTGCCAGCCGAGGAGGGCGGGGAGAGACCCAGTACTTC
CDR3: CASRGGRGETQYF

D: NA
V: TRBV19
J: TRBJ2-1
size: NA
DNA: TGTGCCAGTAGTATAGTCGGGGGAGGAATGGTCAATGAGCAGTTCTTC
CDR3: CASSIVGGGMVNEQFF

D: NA
V: TRBV20-1
J: TRBJ2-7
size: NA
DNA: TGCAGTGCTAGTGATACCGGGACATACTCCTACGAGCAGTACTTC
CDR3: CSASDTGTYSYEQYF

D: NA
V: TRBV11-2
J: TRBJ2-5
size: NA
DNA: TGTGCCAGCAGCGACCGCCCCCGGGACAACCCTACCCAGTACTTC
CDR3: CASSDRPRDNPTQYF

D: NA
V: TRBV18
J: TRBJ1-5
size: NA
DNA: TGTGCCAGCTCACTTCCGAATCAGCCCCAGCATTTT
CDR3: CASSLPNQPQHF

D: NA
V: TRBV19
J: TRBJ1-1
size: NA
DNA: TGTGCCAGTAGGGTACAGGGACAGAACACTGAAGCTTTCTTT
CDR3: CASRVQGQNTEAFF

D: NA
V: TRBV4-1
J: TRBJ1-3
size: NA
DNA: TGCGCCAGCAGCCAAGGGGGGTACAGGGTTGGAAACACCATATATTTT
CDR3: CASSQGGYRVGNTIYF

D: NA
V: TRBV9
J: TRBJ2-6
size: NA
DNA: TGTGCCAGCAGCCCGGGAGACGTCCGCTCTGGGGCCAACGTCCTGACTTTC
CDR3: CASSPGDVRSGANVLTF

D: TRBD2
V: TRBV25-1
J: TRBJ2-3
size: NA
DNA: TGTGCCAGCAGTAGTTCTAGCGGGAGGACGGATACGCAGTATTTT
CDR3: CASSSSSGRTDTQYF

D: NA
V: TRBV6-5
J: TRBJ1-2
size: NA
DNA: TGTGCCAGCAGAAAGCAGGGGTCTGGAGGCTACACCTTC
CDR3: CASRKQGSGGYTF

D: TRBD2
V: TRBV7-9
J: TRBJ2-7
size: NA
DNA: TGTGCCAGCAGCTTAACTAGCGGATACGAGCAGTACTTC
CDR3: CASSLTSGYEQYF

D: TRBD1
V: TRBV4-2
J: TRBJ2-7
size: NA
DNA: TGTGCCAGCAGCCAAGTGGGCCGGGACAGTCTTTACGAGCAGTACTTC
CDR3: CASSQVGRDSLYEQYF

D: TRBD2
V: TRBV9
J: TRBJ2-7
size: NA
DNA: TGTGCCAGCAGCGTAGCTGACACTAGCGTGGTCGAGCAGTACTTC
CDR3: CASSVADTSVVEQYF

D: TRBD2
V: TRBV7-2
J: TRBJ2-3
size: NA
DNA: TGTGCCAGCGGGCCCGGGGGGTACCCAACAGATACGCAGTATTTT
CDR3: CASGPGGYPTDTQYF

D: TRBD1
V: TRBV6-5
J: TRBJ1-5
size: NA
DNA: TGTGCCACCGAAGACAGGGTTAGCAATCAGCCCCAGCATTTT
CDR3: CATEDRVSNQPQHF

D: NA
V: TRBV6-5
J: TRBJ2-2
size: NA
DNA: TGTGCCAGTCGACAGGGAGGCACCGGGGAGCTGTTTTTT
CDR3: CASRQGGTGELFF

D: NA
V: TRBV7-8
J: TRBJ1-1
size: NA
DNA: TGTGCCAGCAGCTTAGGGGTACAGGGGAACACTGAAGCTTTCTTT
CDR3: CASSLGVQGNTEAFF

D: TRBD2
V: TRBV7-2
J: TRBJ2-1
size: few
DNA: TGTGCCAGCAGCCTTAGCGGGAGTACCCACAATGAGCAGTTCTTC
CDR3: CASSLSGSTHNEQFF

D: TRBD2
V: TRBV28
J: TRBJ2-7
size: NA
DNA: TGTGCCAGCAGTTCCGCCAGCGGGGAAAAGAACGAGCAGTACTTC
CDR3: CASSSASGEKNEQYF

D: TRBD1
V: TRBV7-9
J: TRBJ1-5
size: NA
DNA: TGTGCCAGCAGCTTCGGACAGGGAGAAAGTCAGCCCCAGCATTTT
CDR3: CASSFGQGESQPQHF

D: TRBD1
V: TRBV2
J: TRBJ1-6
size: NA
DNA: TGTGCCAGCAGCGACAGGGCCGGAGATTCACCCCTCCACTTT
CDR3: CASSDRAGDSPLHF

D: TRBD1
V: TRBV7-9
J: TRBJ1-5
size: NA
DNA: TGTGCCAGCAGCACCGGACAGGTAGGACAGCCCCAGCATTTT
CDR3: CASSTGQVGQPQHF

D: NA
V: TRBV7-9
J: TRBJ1-1
size: NA
DNA: TGTGCCAGCAGCTTCGGACAGCCGAACACTGAAGCTTTCTTT
CDR3: CASSFGQPNTEAFF

D: TRBD1
V: TRBV4-1
J: TRBJ2-3
size: NA
DNA: TGCGCCAGCAGCCAAGATGCCGGGACAGGGGCAGATACGCAGTATTTT
CDR3: CASSQDAGTGADTQYF